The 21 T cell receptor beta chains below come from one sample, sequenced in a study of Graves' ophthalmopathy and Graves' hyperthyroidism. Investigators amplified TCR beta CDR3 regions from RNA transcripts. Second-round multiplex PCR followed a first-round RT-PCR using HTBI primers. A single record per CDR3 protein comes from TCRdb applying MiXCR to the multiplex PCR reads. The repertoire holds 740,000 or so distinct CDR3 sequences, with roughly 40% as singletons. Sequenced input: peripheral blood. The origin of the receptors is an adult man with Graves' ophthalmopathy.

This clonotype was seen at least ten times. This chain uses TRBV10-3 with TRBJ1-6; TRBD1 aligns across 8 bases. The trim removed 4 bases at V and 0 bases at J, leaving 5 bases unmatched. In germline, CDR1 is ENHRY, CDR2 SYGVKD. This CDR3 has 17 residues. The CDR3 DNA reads TGTGCCATCAGTGCCGGACAGGGCGGCTCCTATAATTCACCCCTCCACTTT. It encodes CAISAGQGGSYNSPLHF.

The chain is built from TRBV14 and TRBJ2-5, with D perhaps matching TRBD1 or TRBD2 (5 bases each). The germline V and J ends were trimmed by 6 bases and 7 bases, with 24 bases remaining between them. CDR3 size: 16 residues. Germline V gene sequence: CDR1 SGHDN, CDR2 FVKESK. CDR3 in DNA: TGTGCCAGCAGTCCACGCCGGGACGGAGTCCCGTGGACCCAGTACTTC. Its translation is CASSPRRDGVPWTQYF.

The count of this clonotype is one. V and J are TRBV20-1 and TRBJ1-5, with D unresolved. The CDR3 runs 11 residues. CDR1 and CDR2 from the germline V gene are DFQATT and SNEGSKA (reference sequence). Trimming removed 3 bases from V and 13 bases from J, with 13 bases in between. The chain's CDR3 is CSASPREYQHF. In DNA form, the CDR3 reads TGCAGTGCTAGCCCAAGGGAGTATCAGCATTTT.

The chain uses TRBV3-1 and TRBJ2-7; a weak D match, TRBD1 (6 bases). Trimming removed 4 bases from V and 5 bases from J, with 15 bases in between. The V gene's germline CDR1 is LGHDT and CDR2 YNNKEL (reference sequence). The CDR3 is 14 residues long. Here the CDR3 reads CASSLWGTRDEQYF. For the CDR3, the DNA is TGTGCCAGCAGCCTCTGGGGGACACGCGACGAGCAGTACTTC.

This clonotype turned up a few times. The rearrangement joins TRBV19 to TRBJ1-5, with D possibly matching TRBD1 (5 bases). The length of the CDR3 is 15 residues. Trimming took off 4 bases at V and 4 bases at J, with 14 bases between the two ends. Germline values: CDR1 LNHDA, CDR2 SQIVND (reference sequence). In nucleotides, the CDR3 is TGTGCCAGTAGTAGTAGGACATTACGGAATCAGCCCCAGCATTTT. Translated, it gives CASSSRTLRNQPQHF.

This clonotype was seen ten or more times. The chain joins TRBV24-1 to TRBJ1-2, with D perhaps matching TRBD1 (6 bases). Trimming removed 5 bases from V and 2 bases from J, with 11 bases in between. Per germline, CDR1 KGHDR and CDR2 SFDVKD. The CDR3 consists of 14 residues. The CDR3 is CATSVGDTNYGYTF. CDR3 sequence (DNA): TGTGCCACCAGTGTAGGGGACACAAACTATGGCTACACCTTC.

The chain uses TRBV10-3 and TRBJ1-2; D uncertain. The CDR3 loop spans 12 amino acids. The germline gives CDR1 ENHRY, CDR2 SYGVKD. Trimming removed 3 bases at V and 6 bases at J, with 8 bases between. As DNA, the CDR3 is TGTGCCATCAGTGAAAGGGTAAATGGCTACACCTTC. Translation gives CAISERVNGYTF.

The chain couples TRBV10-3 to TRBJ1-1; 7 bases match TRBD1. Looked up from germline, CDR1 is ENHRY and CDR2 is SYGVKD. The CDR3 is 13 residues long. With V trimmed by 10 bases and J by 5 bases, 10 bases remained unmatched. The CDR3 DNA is TGTGCCACCTGGGACAGCCGAGGAACTGAAGCTTTCTTT. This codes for CATWDSRGTEAFF.

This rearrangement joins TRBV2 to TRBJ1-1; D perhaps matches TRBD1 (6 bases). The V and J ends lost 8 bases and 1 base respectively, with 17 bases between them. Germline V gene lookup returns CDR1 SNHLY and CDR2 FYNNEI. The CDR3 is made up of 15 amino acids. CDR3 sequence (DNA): TGTGCCAGCTCAGAGACCGGGACACAGAACACTGAAGCTTTCTTT. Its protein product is CASSETGTQNTEAFF.

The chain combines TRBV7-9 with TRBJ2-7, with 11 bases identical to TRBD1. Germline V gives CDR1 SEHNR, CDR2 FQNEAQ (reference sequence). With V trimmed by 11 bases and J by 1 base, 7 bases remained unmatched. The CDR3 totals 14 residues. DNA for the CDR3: TGTGCCTGGAAAGGACAGGGGGCTTCCTACGAGCAGTACTTC. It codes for CAWKGQGASYEQYF.

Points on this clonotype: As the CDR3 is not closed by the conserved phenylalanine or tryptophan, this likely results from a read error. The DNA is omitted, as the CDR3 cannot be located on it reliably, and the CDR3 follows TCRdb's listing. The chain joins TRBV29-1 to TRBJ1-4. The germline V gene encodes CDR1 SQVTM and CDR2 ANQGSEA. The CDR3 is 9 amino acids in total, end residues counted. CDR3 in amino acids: CSVEDGRDY.

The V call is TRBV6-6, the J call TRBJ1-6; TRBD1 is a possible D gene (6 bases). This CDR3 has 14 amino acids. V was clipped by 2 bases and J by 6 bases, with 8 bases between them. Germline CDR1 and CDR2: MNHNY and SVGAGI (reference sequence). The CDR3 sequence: CASSYGQTNSPLHF. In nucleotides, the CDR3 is TGTGCCAGCAGTTACGGACAGACTAATTCACCCCTCCACTTT.

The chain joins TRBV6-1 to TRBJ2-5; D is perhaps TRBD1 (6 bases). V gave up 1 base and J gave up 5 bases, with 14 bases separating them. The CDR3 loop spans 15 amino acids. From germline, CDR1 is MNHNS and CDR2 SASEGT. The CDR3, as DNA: TGTGCCAGCAGTGAAGAGGACAGTTCTGTGGAGACCCAGTACTTC. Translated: CASSEEDSSVETQYF.

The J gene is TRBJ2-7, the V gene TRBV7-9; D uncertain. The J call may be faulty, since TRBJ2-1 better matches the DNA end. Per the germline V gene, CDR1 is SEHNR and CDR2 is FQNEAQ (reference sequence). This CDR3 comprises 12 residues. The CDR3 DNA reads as TGTGCCAGCAGCTTCAGCGCATACGAGCAGTTCTTC. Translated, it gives CASSFSAYEQFF.

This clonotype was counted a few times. The CDR3 loop is CASSSEGIRNYGYTF. The DNA of the CDR3 is TGTGCCAGCAGCTCCGAGGGAATTAGGAACTATGGCTACACCTTC. The rearrangement joins TRBV7-9 to TRBJ1-2, with unresolved D. The CDR3 extends over 15 amino acids. Germline V CDR1 and CDR2: SEHNR, FQNEAQ (reference sequence). V was shortened by 4 bases and J by 2 bases, with 14 bases between the two germline ends.

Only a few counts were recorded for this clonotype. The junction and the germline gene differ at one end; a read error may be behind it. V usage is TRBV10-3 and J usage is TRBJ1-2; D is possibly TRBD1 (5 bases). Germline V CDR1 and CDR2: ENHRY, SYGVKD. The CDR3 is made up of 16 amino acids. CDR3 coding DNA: TGTGCCAGCAGTTACTCGGGGTCAGGGTATGACTATGGCTACACCTTC. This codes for CASSYSGSGYDYGYTF.

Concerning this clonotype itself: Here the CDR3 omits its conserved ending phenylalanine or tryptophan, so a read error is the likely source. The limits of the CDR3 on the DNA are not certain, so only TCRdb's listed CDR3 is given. The CDR3 sequence: CASSLEAQPPHY. The chain recombines TRBV5-5 with TRBJ1-6. The CDR3 adds up to 12 amino acids, both ends counted. CDR1 is SGHKS and CDR2 is YYEKEE in the germline V gene (reference sequence).

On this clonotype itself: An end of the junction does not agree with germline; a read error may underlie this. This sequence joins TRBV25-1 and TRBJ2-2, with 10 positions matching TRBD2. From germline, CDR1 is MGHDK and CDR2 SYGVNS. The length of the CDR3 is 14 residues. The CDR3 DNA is TGTGCCAGTGGCTGGTCTAGCGGGAGTGGGGAGCCGTTTTTT. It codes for CASGWSSGSGEPFF.

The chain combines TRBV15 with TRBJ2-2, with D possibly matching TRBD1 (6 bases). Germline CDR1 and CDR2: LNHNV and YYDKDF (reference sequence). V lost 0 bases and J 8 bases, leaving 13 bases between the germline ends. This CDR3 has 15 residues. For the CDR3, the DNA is TGTGCCACCAGCAGAGATCCTGCAGGGGCGGGGGAGCTGTTTTTT. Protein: CATSRDPAGAGELFF.

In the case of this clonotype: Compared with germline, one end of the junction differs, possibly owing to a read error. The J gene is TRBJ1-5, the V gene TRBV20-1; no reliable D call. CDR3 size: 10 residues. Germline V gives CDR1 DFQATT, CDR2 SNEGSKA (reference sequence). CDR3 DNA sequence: TGCAGTGCTAGCGATCAGCCCCAGCATTTT. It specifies CSASDQPQHF.

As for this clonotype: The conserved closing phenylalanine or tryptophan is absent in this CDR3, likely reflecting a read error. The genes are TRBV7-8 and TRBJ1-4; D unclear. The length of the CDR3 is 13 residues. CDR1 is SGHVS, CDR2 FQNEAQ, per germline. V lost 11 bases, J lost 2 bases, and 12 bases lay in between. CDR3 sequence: CAGKGSTNEKLFS. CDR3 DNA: TGTGCCGGGAAAGGCTCGACTAATGAAAAACTGTTTTCT.